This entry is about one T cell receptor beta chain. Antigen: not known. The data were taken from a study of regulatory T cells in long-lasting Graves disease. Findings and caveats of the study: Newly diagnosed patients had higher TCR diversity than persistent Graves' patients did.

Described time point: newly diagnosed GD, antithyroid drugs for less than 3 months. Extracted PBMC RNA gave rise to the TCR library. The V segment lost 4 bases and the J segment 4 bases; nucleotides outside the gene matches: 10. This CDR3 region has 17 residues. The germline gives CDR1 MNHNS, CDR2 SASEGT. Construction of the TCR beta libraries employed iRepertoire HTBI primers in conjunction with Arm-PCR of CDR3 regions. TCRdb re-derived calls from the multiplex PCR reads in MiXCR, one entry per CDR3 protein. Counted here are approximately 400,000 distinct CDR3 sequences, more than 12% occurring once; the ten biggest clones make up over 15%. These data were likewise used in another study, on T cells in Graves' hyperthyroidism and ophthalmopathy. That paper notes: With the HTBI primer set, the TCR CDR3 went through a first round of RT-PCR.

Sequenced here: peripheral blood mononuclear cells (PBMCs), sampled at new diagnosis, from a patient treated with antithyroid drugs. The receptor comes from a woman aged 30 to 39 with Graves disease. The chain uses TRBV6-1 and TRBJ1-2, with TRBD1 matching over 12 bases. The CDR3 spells CASSGRRDRGRAYGYTF. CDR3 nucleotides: TGTGCCAGCAGTGGTAGGCGGGACAGGGGGCGCGCCTATGGCTACACCTTC.